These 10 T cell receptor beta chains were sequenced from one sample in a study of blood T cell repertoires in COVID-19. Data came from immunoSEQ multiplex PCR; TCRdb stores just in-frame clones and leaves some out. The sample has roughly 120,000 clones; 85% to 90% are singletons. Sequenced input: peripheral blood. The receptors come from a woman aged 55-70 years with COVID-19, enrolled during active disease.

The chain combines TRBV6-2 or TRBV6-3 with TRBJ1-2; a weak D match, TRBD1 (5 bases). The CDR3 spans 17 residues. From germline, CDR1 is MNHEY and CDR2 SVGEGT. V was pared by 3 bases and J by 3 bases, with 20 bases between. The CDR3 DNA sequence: TGTGCCAGCAGTTATGAGTCCAGACAGACTTGGGACTATGGCTACACCTTC. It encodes CASSYESRQTWDYGYTF.

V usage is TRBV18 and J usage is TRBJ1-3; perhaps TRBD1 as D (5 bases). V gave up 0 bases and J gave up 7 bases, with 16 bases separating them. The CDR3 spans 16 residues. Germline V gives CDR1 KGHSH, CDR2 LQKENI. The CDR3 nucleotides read TGTGCCAGCTCACCACCGGGGCACGGATCTCGGAACACCATATATTTT. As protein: CASSPPGHGSRNTIYF.

The CDR3 here is CASSFQDRGGSPLHF. The CDR3 DNA sequence: TGTGCCAGCAGCTTCCAGGACAGGGGTGGTTCACCCCTCCACTTT. The chain employs TRBV7-8 and TRBJ1-6, with 9 nucleotides matching TRBD1. The germline V gene encodes CDR1 SGHVS and CDR2 FQNEAQ. The length of the CDR3 is 15 residues. The J segment lost 9 bases and the V segment lost 3 bases, leaving 6 bases of the junction unmatched.

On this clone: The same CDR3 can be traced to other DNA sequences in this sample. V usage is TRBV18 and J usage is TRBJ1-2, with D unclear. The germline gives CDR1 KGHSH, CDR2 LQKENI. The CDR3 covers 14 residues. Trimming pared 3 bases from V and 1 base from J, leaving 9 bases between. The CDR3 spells CASSPELLNYGYTF. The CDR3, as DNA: TGTGCCAGCTCACCGGAGCTACTTAACTATGGCTACACCTTC.

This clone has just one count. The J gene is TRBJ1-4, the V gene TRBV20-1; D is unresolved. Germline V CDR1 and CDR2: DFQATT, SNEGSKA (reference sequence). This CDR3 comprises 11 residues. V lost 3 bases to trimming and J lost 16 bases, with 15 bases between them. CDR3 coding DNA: TGCAGTGCTAGCCGCGACTTCGCTGGGTTTTTT. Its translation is CSASRDFAGFF.

CDR3 region: CATSRELGGTQYF. CDR3 nucleotide sequence: TGTGCCACCAGCAGAGAACTGGGGGGGACCCAGTACTTC. This chain joins TRBV15 and TRBJ2-5; weak D call: TRBD2 (6 bases). The ends were cut back, 0 bases at V and 7 bases at J, with 9 bases in the middle. The germline CDR1 and CDR2 sequences are LNHNV and YYDKDF (reference sequence). The CDR3 is 13 amino acids.

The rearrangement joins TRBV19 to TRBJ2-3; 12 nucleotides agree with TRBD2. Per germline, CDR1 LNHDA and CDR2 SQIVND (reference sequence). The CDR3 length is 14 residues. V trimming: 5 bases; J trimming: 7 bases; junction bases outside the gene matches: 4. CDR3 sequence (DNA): TGTGCCAGTAGTCTGACTAGCGGGGGCTATACGCAGTATTTT. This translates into CASSLTSGGYTQYF. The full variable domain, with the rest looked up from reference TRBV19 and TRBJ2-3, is DGGITQSPKYLFRKEGQNVTLSCEQNLNHDAMYWYRQDPGQGLRLIYYSQIVNDFQKGDIAEGYSVSREKKESFPLTVTSAQKNPTAFYLCASSLTSGGYTQYFGPGTRLTVL.

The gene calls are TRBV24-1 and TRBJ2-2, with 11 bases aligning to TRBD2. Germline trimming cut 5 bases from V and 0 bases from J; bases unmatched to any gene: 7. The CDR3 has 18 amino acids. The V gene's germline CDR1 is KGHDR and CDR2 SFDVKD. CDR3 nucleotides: TGTGCCACCAGTGTGGAGACTAGCGGGGAACCGAACACCGGGGAGCTGTTTTTT. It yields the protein CATSVETSGEPNTGELFF.

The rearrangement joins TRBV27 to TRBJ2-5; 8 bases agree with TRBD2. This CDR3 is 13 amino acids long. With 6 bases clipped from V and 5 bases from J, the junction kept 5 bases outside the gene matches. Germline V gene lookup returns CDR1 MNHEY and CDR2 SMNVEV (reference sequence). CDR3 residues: CASSWTSLETQYF. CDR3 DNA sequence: TGTGCCAGCAGCTGGACTAGCTTGGAGACCCAGTACTTC.

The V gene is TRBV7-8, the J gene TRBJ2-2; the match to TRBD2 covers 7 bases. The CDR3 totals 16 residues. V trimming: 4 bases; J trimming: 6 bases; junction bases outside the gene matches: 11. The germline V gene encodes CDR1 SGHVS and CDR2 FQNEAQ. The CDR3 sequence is CASSSRTRILPGELFF. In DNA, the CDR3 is TGTGCCAGCAGCTCGCGGACTAGGATCTTGCCCGGGGAGCTGTTTTTT.